This entry describes one T cell receptor (beta chain). The sample belongs to a study of T cells after posttransplantation cyclophosphamide. Repertoires were generated with immunoSEQ multiplex PCR, while TCRdb's copy carries only in-frame clones and drops some. The sample lists some 10,000 clones, 88% occurring once. The CDR3 is 17 amino acids. Germline CDR1 is SGHTA and CDR2 is FQGNSA. J gave up 6 bases and V 0 bases, and 13 bases lay outside the gene matches. Methotrexate plus calcineurin inhibitor accompanied controls' myeloablative marrow transplants; sampling was 1 year later. The sample was PBMCs, taken after an allogeneic stem cell transplant with a calcineurin inhibitor and methotrexate. The TCR sequence derives from a young adult male patient who received an allogeneic stem cell transplant from an unrelated donor, was CMV-positive, and had no GVHD. Some T cells here may be from the graft donor. The V call is TRBV7-2, the J call TRBJ2-7; 8 nucleotides match TRBD1. This CDR3 reads CASSLAPPGGGWSEQYF. The CDR3 nucleotides are TGTGCCAGCAGCTTAGCCCCCCCAGGGGGCGGATGGAGCGAGCAGTACTTC.